The present TCR beta chain was sequenced within a study of PD-1 blockade in classical Hodgkin lymphoma. Data came from immunoSEQ multiplex PCR; TCRdb stores just in-frame clones and leaves some out. The repertoire holds tens of thousands of clones, with approximately 95% as singletons. Time point described: newly diagnosed, previously untreated cHL patient sample. In the case of this clone: Antigen: not known.

General observations from the study: Factors driving the repertoire differences, possibly disease activity or prior therapy, remain undefined.

The receptor's source is a human donor with classical Hodgkin lymphoma. The sequencing input was peripheral blood mononuclear cells (PBMCs).

The CDR3 DNA follows: TGTGCCAGCAGTGAATGGGGGGGGGCCAGGGGCTACGAGCAGTACTTC. Amino acid sequence: CASSEWGGARGYEQYF. This chain connects TRBV6-1 to TRBJ2-7, with D tentatively TRBD2 (7 bases). This CDR3 has 16 amino acids. The V end was cut by 2 bases, the J end by 3 bases, with 17 bases between. CDR1 is MNHNS, CDR2 SASEGT, per germline.